Each of the 11 T cell receptor beta chains below was sequenced from the same sample in a study of T cell repertoires in cytomegalovirus infection. TCRdb called the reads again in MiXCR, with one record for every CDR3 protein. The sample comprises under 300,000 distinct CDR3 sequences, 9% to 15% of which are singletons, and approximately 1.8% rests with the top ten. The specimen sequenced was PBMCs. The receptors were sampled from a human donor in good health (CMV status not recorded). Some clones in this sample may be carry-over from other donors' samples.

The sample holds many counts of this clonotype. The V call is TRBV28, the J call TRBJ2-5; 7 bases are shared with TRBD2. Germline V gives CDR1 MDHEN, CDR2 SYDVKM. Germline trimming cut 7 bases from V and 0 bases from J; bases unmatched to any gene: 5. This CDR3 has 14 amino acids. DNA for the CDR3: TGTGCCAGCAACCGAGCGGGGTACCAAGAGACCCAGTACTTC. Translated, it gives CASNRAGYQETQYF.

This clonotype was detected ten times or more. The chain recombines TRBV7-2 with TRBJ2-1, with D possibly matching TRBD2 (6 bases). Germline loops: CDR1 SGHTA, CDR2 FQGNSA. The CDR3 runs 15 residues. V shed 3 bases and J shed 0 bases, with 9 bases lying between them. The DNA of the CDR3 is TGTGCCAGCAGCTTTTTAGCGGCCTCCTACAATGAGCAGTTCTTC. Protein sequence: CASSFLAASYNEQFF.

The J gene is TRBJ1-1, the V gene TRBV9; D is uncertain. The germline V gene encodes CDR1 SGDLS and CDR2 YYNGEE. The CDR3 spans 15 residues. Deletions cut 0 bases from V and 4 bases from J, with 13 bases between. The CDR3 DNA reads TGTGCCAGCAGCGTAGGGGAGGGCCTCGGCACTGAAGCTTTCTTT. Its translation is CASSVGEGLGTEAFF.

In its sample, this clonotype was seen many times. This sequence joins TRBV27 and TRBJ1-6; 9 bases line up with TRBD1. V lost 4 bases, J lost 7 bases, and 11 bases stayed unmatched. Germline assignment: CDR1 MNHEY and CDR2 SMNVEV (reference sequence). This CDR3 comprises 17 residues. CDR3 bases: TGTGCCAGCAGTTCCCCCCCCGGACAGGGGCGGAATTCACCCCTCCACTTT. Protein product: CASSSPPGQGRNSPLHF.

This clonotype was seen more than once but under ten times. The chain carries TRBV3-1 and TRBJ2-1, with 8 nucleotides matching TRBD2. This CDR3 is 13 amino acids long. The V and J ends lost 5 bases and 15 bases, in that order; junction bases with no gene match: 12. Germline V gives CDR1 LGHDT, CDR2 YNNKEL (reference sequence). The CDR3 spells CASSSTGTSMPFF. The DNA for the CDR3 is TGTGCCAGCAGCAGCACCGGGACTAGTATGCCGTTCTTC.

This clonotype came up many times. J is TRBJ2-5 and V is TRBV7-2, with 7 bases aligning to TRBD2. Germline values: CDR1 SGHTA, CDR2 FQGNSA. There are 13 residues in the CDR3. With 5 bases clipped from V and 9 bases from J, the junction kept 9 bases outside the gene matches. CDR3 nucleotide sequence: TGTGCCAGCAGCCGGGAGGAGCAAGTGGCCCAGTACTTC. Residues: CASSREEQVAQYF.

This clonotype has only a few counts. The V and J genes are TRBV28 and TRBJ2-1; 7 bases fit TRBD2. Trimming cost V 4 bases and J 3 bases; bases outside gene matches: 15. The length of the CDR3 is 18 residues. CDR1 is MDHEN and CDR2 is SYDVKM in the germline V gene. CDR3 loop: CASSSPPGLWGGYNEQFF. The DNA for the CDR3 is TGTGCCAGCAGTTCACCCCCTGGGTTATGGGGGGGCTACAATGAGCAGTTCTTC.

This clonotype was detected many times. The V gene is TRBV7-9, the J gene TRBJ2-7, with D unclear. CDR1 and CDR2 (germline): SEHNR, FQNEAQ (reference sequence). CDR3 size: 13 residues. Between the trimmed V and J ends, which lost 2 bases and 2 bases, there was a span of 7 bases. The CDR3 spells CASSLSSAYEQYF. For the CDR3, the DNA is TGTGCCAGCAGCTTAAGTTCGGCCTACGAGCAGTACTTC.

This clonotype was found once. At one end, the junction sequence differs from germline, possibly due to a read error. The V call is TRBV9, the J call TRBJ2-6; D is unclear. This CDR3 spans 16 amino acids. Germline V lookup: CDR1 SGDLS, CDR2 YYNGEE. CDR3 sequence reads: CASSVGVNSGTNVLTF. The CDR3 DNA reads as TGTGCCAGCAGCGTAGGCGTTAACTCTGGGACCAACGTCCTGACTTTC.

The rearrangement uses TRBV29-1 and TRBJ2-3; TRBD2 matches 7 bases. The CDR3 extends over 14 amino acids. CDR1 is SQVTM, CDR2 ANQGSEA, per germline. Germline trimming cut 6 bases from V and 0 bases from J; bases unmatched to any gene: 6. The CDR3 here is CSVDLAASTDTQYF. The CDR3 bases are TGCAGCGTAGACCTAGCGGCGAGCACAGATACGCAGTATTTT.

This clonotype was counted at least ten times. J is TRBJ2-7 and V is TRBV7-8; tentative D call: TRBD1 (7 bases). V gave up 4 bases and J gave up 5 bases, with 18 bases separating them. CDR3 length: 15 amino acids. Germline V gene data show CDR1 as SGHVS and CDR2 as FQNEAQ. The CDR3 spells CASSWRQGGRDEQYF. CDR3 coding DNA: TGTGCCAGCAGCTGGCGACAGGGAGGACGGGACGAGCAGTACTTC.